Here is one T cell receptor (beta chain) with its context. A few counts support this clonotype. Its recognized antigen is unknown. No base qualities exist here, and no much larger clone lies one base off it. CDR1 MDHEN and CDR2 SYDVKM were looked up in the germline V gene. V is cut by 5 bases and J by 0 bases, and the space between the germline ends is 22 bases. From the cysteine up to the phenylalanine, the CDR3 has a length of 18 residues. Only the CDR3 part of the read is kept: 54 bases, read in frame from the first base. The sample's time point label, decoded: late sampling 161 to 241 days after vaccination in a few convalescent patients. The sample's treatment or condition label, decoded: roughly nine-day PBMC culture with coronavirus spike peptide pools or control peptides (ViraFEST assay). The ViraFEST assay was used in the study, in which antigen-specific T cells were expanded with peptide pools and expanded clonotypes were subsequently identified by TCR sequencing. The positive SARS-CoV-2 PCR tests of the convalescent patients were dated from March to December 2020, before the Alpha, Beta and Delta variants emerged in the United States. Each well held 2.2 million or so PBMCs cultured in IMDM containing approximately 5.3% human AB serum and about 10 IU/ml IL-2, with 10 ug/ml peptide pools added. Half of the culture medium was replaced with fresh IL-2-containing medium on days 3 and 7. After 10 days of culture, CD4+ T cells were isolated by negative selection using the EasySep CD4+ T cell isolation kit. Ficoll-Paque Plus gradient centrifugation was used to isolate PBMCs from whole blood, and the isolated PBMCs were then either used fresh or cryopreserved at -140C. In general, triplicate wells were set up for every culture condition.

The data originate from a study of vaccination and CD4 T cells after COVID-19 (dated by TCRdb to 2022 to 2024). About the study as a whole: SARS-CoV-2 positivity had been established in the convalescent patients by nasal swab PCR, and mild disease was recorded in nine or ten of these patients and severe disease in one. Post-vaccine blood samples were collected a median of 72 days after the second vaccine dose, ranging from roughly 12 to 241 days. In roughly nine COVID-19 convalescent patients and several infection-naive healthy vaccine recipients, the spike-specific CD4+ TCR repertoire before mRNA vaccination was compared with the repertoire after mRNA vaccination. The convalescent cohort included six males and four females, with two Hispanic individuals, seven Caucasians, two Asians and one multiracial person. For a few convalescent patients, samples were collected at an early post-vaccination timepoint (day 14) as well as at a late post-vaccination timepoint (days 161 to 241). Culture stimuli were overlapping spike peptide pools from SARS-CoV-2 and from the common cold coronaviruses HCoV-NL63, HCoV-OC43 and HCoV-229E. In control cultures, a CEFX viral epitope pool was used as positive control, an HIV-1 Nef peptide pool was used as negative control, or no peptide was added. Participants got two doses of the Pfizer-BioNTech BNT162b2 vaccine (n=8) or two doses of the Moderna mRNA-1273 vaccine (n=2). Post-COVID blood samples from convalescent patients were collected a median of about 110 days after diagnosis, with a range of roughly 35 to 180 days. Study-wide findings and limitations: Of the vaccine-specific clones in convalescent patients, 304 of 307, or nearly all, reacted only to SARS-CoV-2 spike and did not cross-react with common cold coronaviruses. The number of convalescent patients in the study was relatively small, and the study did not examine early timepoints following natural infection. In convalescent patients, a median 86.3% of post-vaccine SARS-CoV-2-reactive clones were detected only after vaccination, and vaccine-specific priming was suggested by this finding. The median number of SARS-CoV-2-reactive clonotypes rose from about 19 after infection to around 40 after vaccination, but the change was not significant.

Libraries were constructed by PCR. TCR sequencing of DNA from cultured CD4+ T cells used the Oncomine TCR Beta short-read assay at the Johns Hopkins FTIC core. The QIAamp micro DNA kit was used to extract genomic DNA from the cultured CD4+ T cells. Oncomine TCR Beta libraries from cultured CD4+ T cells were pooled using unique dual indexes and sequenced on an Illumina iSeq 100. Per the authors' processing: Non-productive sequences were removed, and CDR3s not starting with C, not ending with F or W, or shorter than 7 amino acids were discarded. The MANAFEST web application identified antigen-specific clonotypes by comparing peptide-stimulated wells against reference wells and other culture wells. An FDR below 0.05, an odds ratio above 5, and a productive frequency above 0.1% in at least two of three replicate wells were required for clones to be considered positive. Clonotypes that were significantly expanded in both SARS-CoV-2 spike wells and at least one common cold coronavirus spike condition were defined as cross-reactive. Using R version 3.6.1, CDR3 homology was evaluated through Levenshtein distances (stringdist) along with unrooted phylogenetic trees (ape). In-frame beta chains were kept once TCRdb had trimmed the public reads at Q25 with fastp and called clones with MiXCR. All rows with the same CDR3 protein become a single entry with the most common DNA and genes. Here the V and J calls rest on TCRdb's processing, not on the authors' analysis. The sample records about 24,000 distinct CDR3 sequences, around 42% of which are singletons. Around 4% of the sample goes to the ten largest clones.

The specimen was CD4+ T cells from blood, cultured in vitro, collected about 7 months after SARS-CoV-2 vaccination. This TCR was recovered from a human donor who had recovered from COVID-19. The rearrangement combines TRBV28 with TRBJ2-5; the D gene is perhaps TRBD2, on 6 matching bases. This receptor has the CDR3 CASSLRETRGTYQETQYF. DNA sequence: TGTGCCAGCAGTCTCCGTGAGACTAGAGGGACGTACCAAGAGACCCAGTACTTC. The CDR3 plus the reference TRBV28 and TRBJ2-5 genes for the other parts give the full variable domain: DVKVTQSSRYLVKRTGEKVFLECVQDMDHENMFWYRQDPGLGLRLIYFSYDVKMKEKGDIPEGYSVSREKKERFSLILESASTNQTSMYLCASSLRETRGTYQETQYFGPGTRLLVL.